Given below is one T cell receptor beta chain in context. Source study methods: Reference gene primers were amplified, and this amplification served to estimate nucleated cell counts. Profiling relied on immunoSEQ multiplex PCR, and the TCRdb table lists in-frame clones only, not all of them. V and J calls and clone size come straight from that table; D and trimming were deduced from the DNA. Among under 80,000 clones listed, over 85% were seen once. This record comes from a study of blood T cell repertoires in COVID-19. The V and J ends lost 4 bases and 6 bases, in that order; junction bases with no gene match: 3. CDR1 and CDR2 (germline): LGHDT, YNNKEL (reference sequence). The CDR3 covers 14 residues.

The sequence came from a human donor in a cohort sampled during active COVID-19. The gene calls are TRBV3-1 (or the pseudogene TRBV3-2) and TRBJ1-6; 7 nucleotides align to TRBD1. The sample comprised peripheral blood. CDR3 loop: CASSLTGTNSPLHF. DNA for the CDR3: TGTGCCAGCAGCCTGACAGGGACTAATTCACCCCTCCACTTT.